This T cell receptor beta chain was retrieved from a study of blood T cell repertoires in COVID-19. Study-level background: Italy, Spain and the United States were the sources of the convalescent and acute COVID-19 samples. From T cells, B-cell-depleted T cells, or PBMCs came the material, which was cDNA or gDNA.

Germline loops: CDR1 LNHDA, CDR2 SQIVND (reference sequence). The CDR3 covers 13 residues. Between the trimmed V and J ends, which lost 5 bases and 5 bases, there was a span of 9 bases. Per the authors' pipeline: Nucleated cell number was recorded as an estimate derived from reference gene primer amplification. Sequencing was performed with immunoSEQ multiplex PCR; in TCRdb, only in-frame clones are kept and a portion is missing. Clonal size and the V and J genes are those of that table, whereas D and trimming came from the DNA. The data hold roughly 350,000 clones, with around 90% observed a single time.

The chain links TRBV19 to TRBJ2-2; D remains unclear. The sequenced sample was peripheral blood. The receptor was isolated from a young woman who had recovered from COVID-19. This chain's CDR3 is CASSRSGTGELFF. Written as DNA, the CDR3 is TGTGCCAGTAGTCGATCCGGGACCGGGGAGCTGTTTTTT.